This TCR beta chain was retrieved from a study of blood T cell repertoires in COVID-19. About the research overall: Acute-phase and convalescent COVID-19 samples originated in the United States, Italy and Spain. T cells, B-cell-depleted T cells, or PBMCs provided the cDNA or gDNA that served as material.

Source study methods: Researchers report that nucleated cell counts were estimated from reference gene primer amplification. Profiled with immunoSEQ multiplex PCR; TCRdb holds only in-frame clones, not every one. That table supplies the V and J calls and clone size; D and trimming were determined from the DNA. The sample carries approximately 390,000 clones, nearly 90% recorded once. Trimming took 5 bases from V and 8 from J, leaving 12 bases between them. Germline CDR1 and CDR2: KGHDR and SFDVKD. The CDR3 totals 13 residues. Sequences were obtained from peripheral blood. This TCR was recovered from a man in his late teens or twenties with active or convalescent COVID-19. This rearrangement joins TRBV24-1 to TRBJ2-1; possibly TRBD2 for D (5 bases). DNA of the CDR3: TGTGCCACCAGTGGGTCGCCTAGCCATGAGCAGTTCTTC. Its protein product is CATSGSPSHEQFF.